The 27 T cell receptor beta chains below were found in one sample sequenced in a study of radiation and T cells in renal cell carcinoma. Time point meaning: blood 2 weeks post-SBRT. Treatment specified: 15 Gy SBRT to primary tumor, nephrectomy 4 weeks later. Profiled with immunoSEQ multiplex PCR; TCRdb holds only in-frame clones, not every one. This sample yields tens of thousands of clones, of which around 78% are seen a single time; roughly 7% belongs to the top ten. The sequenced sample was blood, obtained from a patient whose treatment included radiotherapy and nephrectomy. These TCRs come from a man in his 60s with renal cell carcinoma.

The chain links TRBV20-1 to TRBJ2-1; D not resolved. Trimming took off 3 bases at V and 2 bases at J, with 2 bases between the two ends. This CDR3 contains 11 residues. Per germline, CDR1 DFQATT and CDR2 SNEGSKA (reference sequence). For the CDR3, the DNA is TGCAGTGCTAGTCCCTACAATGAGCAGTTCTTC. As protein: CSASPYNEQFF.

This rearrangement joins TRBV7-6 to TRBJ2-7, with 8 bases that match TRBD2. The CDR3 sequence is 14 residues long. The germline V gene encodes CDR1 SGHVS and CDR2 FNYEAQ. V gave up 5 bases and J gave up 6 bases; unmatched junction bases: 9. The CDR3 reads CASSRDSGSGEQYV. As DNA, the CDR3 is TGTGCCAGCAGCCGAGACAGCGGGAGTGGCGAGCAGTACGTC.

This chain connects TRBV18 to TRBJ2-3, with 9 bases that match TRBD2. Germline V CDR1 and CDR2: KGHSH, LQKENI. The CDR3 length is 16 residues. Trimming took 6 bases from V and 0 from J; bases not matched to a gene: 7. The CDR3 bases are TGTGCCAGCTCGTCTAGACTAGCGGCTAGCACAGATACGCAGTATTTT. Protein: CASSSRLAASTDTQYF.

DNA for the CDR3: TGTGCCAGCAGCCCAAACCAACCTACAGGCAACTACGAGCAGTACTTC. Translating gives CASSPNQPTGNYEQYF. The V gene is TRBV27, the J gene TRBJ2-7; D perhaps matches TRBD1 (5 bases). V lost 6 bases and J 3 bases, leaving 21 bases between the germline ends. The CDR3 has 16 amino acids. CDR1 MNHEY and CDR2 SMNVEV come from the germline V gene (reference sequence).

CDR3 bases: TGTGCCAGCAGCTATTTAGGACAAGGATACGAGCAGTACTTC. Translated, it gives CASSYLGQGYEQYF. This sequence joins TRBV7-2 and TRBJ2-7, with a tentative D call TRBD1 (5 bases). From germline, CDR1 is SGHTA and CDR2 FQGNSA. V dropped 4 bases and J dropped 4 bases, with 14 bases sitting between them. The CDR3 runs to 14 residues.

The J gene is TRBJ1-3, the V gene TRBV19; a weak D match, TRBD1 (6 bases). Germline V gene sequence: CDR1 LNHDA, CDR2 SQIVND (reference sequence). V was clipped by 3 bases and J by 4 bases, with 10 bases between them. The CDR3 is 14 amino acids. CDR3 bases: TGTGCCAGTAGTATGCCGGGGGGCGGAAACACCATATATTTT. Protein sequence: CASSMPGGGNTIYF.

V is TRBV4-3 and J is TRBJ2-1; the match to TRBD1 covers 12 bases. CDR1 and CDR2 from the germline V gene are LGHNA and YSLEER. Trimming took 3 bases from V and 0 from J; bases not matched to a gene: 6. The CDR3 is 18 amino acids. CDR3 sequence reads: CASSQGQGASLSYNEQFF. The CDR3 bases are TGCGCCAGCAGCCAGGGACAGGGGGCATCCCTCTCCTACAATGAGCAGTTCTTC.

J is TRBJ2-5 and V is TRBV4-3; 7 bases agree with TRBD2. J was trimmed by 5 bases and V by 4 bases; bases with no gene match: 10. Germline V gene sequence: CDR1 LGHNA, CDR2 YSLEER. The CDR3 spans 15 residues. DNA of the CDR3: TGCGCCAGCAGCCTCGGGACTACTCAGGTGGAGACCCAGTACTTC. Its protein is CASSLGTTQVETQYF.

The V and J genes are TRBV4-3 and TRBJ2-7; 8 positions match TRBD2. The ends lost 0 bases at V and 3 bases at J; junction bases unmatched: 4. The germline V gene has CDR1 LGHNA and CDR2 YSLEER. CDR3 length equals 15 residues. This CDR3 reads CASSQDTSGDYEQYF. CDR3 nucleotide sequence: TGCGCCAGCAGCCAAGATACTAGCGGAGACTACGAGCAGTACTTC.

This chain's CDR3 is CASSIHPSGANVLTF. The CDR3 nucleotides are TGTGCCAGTAGTATACACCCCTCTGGGGCCAACGTCCTGACTTTC. This chain connects TRBV19 to TRBJ2-6; D gene ambiguous. The CDR3 contains 15 residues. Germline loops: CDR1 LNHDA, CDR2 SQIVND (reference sequence). Deletions cut 2 bases from V and 0 bases from J, with 5 bases between. Supplemented by reference TRBV19 and TRBJ2-6, the full variable domain reads DGGITQSPKYLFRKEGQNVTLSCEQNLNHDAMYWYRQDPGQGLRLIYYSQIVNDFQKGDIAEGYSVSREKKESFPLTVTSAQKNPTAFYLCASSIHPSGANVLTFGAGSRLTVL.

The chain uses TRBV4-3 and TRBJ2-7; perhaps TRBD2 as D (7 bases). Trimming took off 1 base at V and 2 bases at J, with 15 bases between the two ends. The CDR3 runs to 16 residues. Germline values: CDR1 LGHNA, CDR2 YSLEER. Here the CDR3 reads CASSQGSGGRTYEQYF. The CDR3 DNA follows: TGCGCCAGCAGCCAAGGATCCGGGGGGCGCACCTACGAGCAGTACTTC.

This chain connects TRBV11-3 to TRBJ2-7, with D perhaps TRBD2 (7 bases). The CDR3 spans 14 residues. With 2 bases removed from V and 2 bases from J, the gap between germline ends came to 10 bases. Per the germline V gene, CDR1 is SGHNT and CDR2 is YENEEA. CDR3 protein: CASSLRGGTYEQYF. CDR3 coding DNA: TGTGCCAGCAGCTTAAGGGGGGGAACCTACGAGCAGTACTTC.

This clone is a singleton in its sample. V usage is TRBV2 and J usage is TRBJ2-1, with 7 bases lining up with TRBD2. Trimming at V came to 7 bases and at J to 1 base, leaving 7 bases not matched to a gene. The CDR3 has 15 amino acids. Germline-derived CDR1 and CDR2 are SNHLY and FYNNEI. This CDR3 reads CASNLGGISYNEQFF. As DNA, the CDR3 is TGTGCCAGCAACCTCGGGGGGATATCCTACAATGAGCAGTTCTTC.

The V and J genes are TRBV2 and TRBJ1-2; D gene uncertain. This CDR3 region has 14 residues. Per the germline V gene, CDR1 is SNHLY and CDR2 is FYNNEI. Trimming stripped 6 bases from V and 4 bases from J, with 15 bases between. The CDR3 spells CASRVLGSTYGYTF. CDR3 in DNA: TGTGCCAGCAGAGTCTTAGGGAGTACCTATGGCTACACCTTC.

The gene calls are TRBV7-2 and TRBJ1-1; 7 positions agree with TRBD1. The CDR3 extends over 14 amino acids. The V segment lost 1 base and the J segment 7 bases; nucleotides outside the gene matches: 6. The germline V gene encodes CDR1 SGHTA and CDR2 FQGNSA. In DNA form, the CDR3 reads TGTGCCAGCAGCTTAGGGACAGGAGTTTTTGAAGCTTTCTTT. This translates into CASSLGTGVFEAFF.

The V and J genes are TRBV19 and TRBJ1-2; D remains ambiguous. The germline gives CDR1 LNHDA, CDR2 SQIVND (reference sequence). The CDR3 totals 15 residues. V was clipped by 1 base and J by 3 bases, with 12 bases between them. CDR3 bases: TGTGCCAGTAGTATAGGGGGAGGTCTCTACTATGGCTACACCTTC. Its protein product is CASSIGGGLYYGYTF.

The chain uses TRBV27 and TRBJ1-1, with 9 nucleotides matching TRBD1. The germline CDR1 and CDR2 sequences are MNHEY and SMNVEV (reference sequence). V shed 1 base, J shed 0 bases, and the junction held 9 bases outside the gene matches. The CDR3 totals 18 residues. The CDR3 region is CASSLYTGGSALNTEAFF. The CDR3 nucleotides read TGTGCCAGCAGTTTATATACAGGGGGCTCTGCCTTGAACACTGAAGCTTTCTTT.

The rearrangement links TRBV27 to TRBJ1-5; perhaps TRBD1 as D (6 bases). Germline-derived CDR1 and CDR2 are MNHEY and SMNVEV (reference sequence). Trimming removed 5 bases from V and 6 bases from J, with 17 bases in between. The CDR3 is made up of 15 amino acids. The CDR3 here is CASSGGVGGTQPQHF. The CDR3 bases are TGTGCCAGCAGTGGCGGGGTCGGGGGCACTCAGCCCCAGCATTTT.

This CDR3 is CASSVGPNTGELFF. The CDR3 region has the DNA TGTGCCAGCAGCGTCGGGCCGAACACCGGGGAGCTGTTTTTT. V gene TRBV7-2 combines with J gene TRBJ2-2; D not resolved. The V gene's germline CDR1 is SGHTA and CDR2 FQGNSA. Trimming pared 5 bases from V and 0 bases from J, leaving 7 bases between. The CDR3 is 14 amino acids.

V gene TRBV10-3 combines with J gene TRBJ1-2, with 7 bases that match TRBD1. CDR1 is ENHRY and CDR2 is SYGVKD in the germline V gene. This CDR3 is 13 amino acids long. V gave up 11 bases and J gave up 5 bases; unmatched junction bases: 11. In nucleotides, the CDR3 is TGTGCCTCCCGGGACAGCCAAAGGTATGGCTACACCTTC. It is translated as CASRDSQRYGYTF.

The chain recombines TRBV11-2 with TRBJ1-2; 10 nucleotides match TRBD1. CDR1 and CDR2 (germline): SGHAT, FQNNGV. The CDR3 contains 13 residues. With V trimmed by 7 bases and J by 13 bases, 12 bases remained unmatched. CDR3 bases: TGTGCCAGCACCCTTCGGGGGACAGGGGTGGGCACCTTC. It encodes CASTLRGTGVGTF.

There are a few counts of this clone. The chain employs TRBV2 and TRBJ1-1; 9 bases map to TRBD1. Trimming removed 2 bases from V and 1 base from J; junction bases left unmatched: 8. The CDR3 extends over 17 amino acids. Germline CDR1 reads SNHLY; CDR2 reads FYNNEI. The CDR3 nucleotides read TGTGCCAGCAGTGAAAACGAACAGGGGGCAAAGAACACTGAAGCTTTCTTT. Protein product: CASSENEQGAKNTEAFF.

The genes are TRBV19 and TRBJ1-4; perhaps TRBD1 as D (6 bases). Trimming pared 6 bases from V and 0 bases from J, leaving 14 bases between. The CDR3 is 16 amino acids. CDR1 is LNHDA and CDR2 is SQIVND in the germline V gene (reference sequence). The CDR3: CASRGQVAATNEKLFF. In DNA, the CDR3 is TGTGCCAGTAGGGGACAAGTGGCAGCAACTAATGAAAAACTGTTTTTT.

This clone has only one observation. For the CDR3, the DNA is TGTGCCAGCAGCCCGACACTGAACACTGAAGCTTTCTTT. Amino acid sequence: CASSPTLNTEAFF. V gene TRBV5-6 combines with J gene TRBJ1-1; D unclear. CDR1 and CDR2 from the germline V gene are SGHDT and YYEEEE. V lost 4 bases and J 0 bases, leaving 7 bases between the germline ends. This CDR3 region has 13 residues. Full variable domain (rest looked up from reference TRBV5-6 and TRBJ1-1): DAGVTQSPTHLIKTRGQQVTLRCSPKSGHDTVSWYQQALGQGPQFIFQYYEEEERQRGNFPDRFSGHQFPNYSSELNVNALLLGDSALYLCASSPTLNTEAFFGQGTRLTVV.

V gene TRBV30 combines with J gene TRBJ2-3; D is ambiguous. The germline V gene encodes CDR1 GTSNPN and CDR2 SVGIG (reference sequence). The CDR3 extends over 13 amino acids. Trimming stripped 4 bases from V and 3 bases from J, with 11 bases between. Written as DNA, the CDR3 is TGTGCCTGGATTCGGTCAGGAACAGATACGCAGTATTTT. This gives the protein CAWIRSGTDTQYF.

This chain connects TRBV29-1 to TRBJ1-2; tentative D call: TRBD1 (6 bases). Trimming left V 1 base short and J 3 bases short, with 21 bases between. The CDR3 is made up of 17 amino acids. Germline-derived CDR1 and CDR2 are SQVTM and ANQGSEA. CDR3: CSVEGGIGGAWDYGYTF. The CDR3 DNA reads as TGCAGCGTTGAAGGAGGGATCGGGGGCGCTTGGGACTATGGCTACACCTTC.

The chain uses TRBV9 and TRBJ2-1; the match to TRBD2 covers 13 bases. The CDR3 consists of 16 residues. Germline trimming cut 4 bases from V and 8 bases from J; bases unmatched to any gene: 9. The V gene's germline CDR1 is SGDLS and CDR2 YYNGEE. Here the CDR3 DNA reads TGTGCCAGCAGCCAACTAGCGGGGGGGCCCGAGGATGAGCAGTTCTTC. It yields the protein CASSQLAGGPEDEQFF.